This TCR beta chain was captured by sequencing in a study of T cell responses to AZD1222 COVID-19 vaccine. Study outcomes and limitations: Baseline serology detected seropositivity in only six or seven AZD1222 recipients. The donors showed a predominance of white British ancestry and of females, with possible underestimation of clonal diversity. The reported proportion of spike-specific TCRs targeting unmutated variant regions was nearly half. Distributed over spike, vaccine-associated CD4 TCRs predominated at 160-218 and 743-854.

Clones were read by immunoSEQ multiplex PCR, and TCRdb kept only the in-frame ones, dropping some. Here the sample spans about 130,000 clones, around nine tenths being singletons. CDR1 SNHLY and CDR2 FYNNEI come from the germline V gene. CDR3 length equals 14 residues. V lost 6 bases to trimming and J lost 2 bases, with 11 bases between them. A remark on this clone: The antigen is undetermined.

Sequences were derived from peripheral blood, sampled on day 0 of AZD1222 vaccination. V usage is TRBV2 and J usage is TRBJ1-5; no clear D gene. The TCR originated in an adult in good health. For the CDR3, the DNA is TGTGCCAGCAGCCCAGACCAGCGCAATCAGCCCCAGCATTTT. Its protein product is CASSPDQRNQPQHF.